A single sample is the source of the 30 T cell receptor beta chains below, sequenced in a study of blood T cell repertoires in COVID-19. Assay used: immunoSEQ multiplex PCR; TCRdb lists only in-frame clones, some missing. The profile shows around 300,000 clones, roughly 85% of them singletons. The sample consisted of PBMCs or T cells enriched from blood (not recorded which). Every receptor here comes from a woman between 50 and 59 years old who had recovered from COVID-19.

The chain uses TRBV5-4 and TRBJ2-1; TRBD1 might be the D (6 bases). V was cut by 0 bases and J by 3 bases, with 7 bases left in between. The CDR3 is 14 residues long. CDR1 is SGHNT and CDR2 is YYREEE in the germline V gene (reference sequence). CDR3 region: CASSLDRVYNEQFF. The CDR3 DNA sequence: TGTGCCAGCAGCTTGGACAGGGTCTACAATGAGCAGTTCTTC.

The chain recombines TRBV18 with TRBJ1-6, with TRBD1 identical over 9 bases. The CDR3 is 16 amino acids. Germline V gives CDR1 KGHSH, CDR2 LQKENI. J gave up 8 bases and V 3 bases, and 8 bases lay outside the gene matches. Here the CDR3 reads CASSPETGGGYSPLHF. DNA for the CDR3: TGTGCCAGCTCACCCGAAACAGGGGGCGGTTATTCACCCCTCCACTTT.

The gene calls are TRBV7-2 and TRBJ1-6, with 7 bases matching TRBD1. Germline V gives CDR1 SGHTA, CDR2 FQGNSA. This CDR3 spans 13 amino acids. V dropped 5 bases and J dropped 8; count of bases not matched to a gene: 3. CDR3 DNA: TGTGCCAGCAGCCAGGGGGTTTATTCACCCCTCCACTTT. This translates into CASSQGVYSPLHF. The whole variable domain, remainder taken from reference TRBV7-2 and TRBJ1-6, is GAGVSQSPSNKVTEKGKDVELRCDPISGHTALYWYRQSLGQGLEFLIYFQGNSAPDKSGLPSDRFSAERTGGSVSTLTIQRTQQEDSAVYLCASSQGVYSPLHFGNGTRLTVT.

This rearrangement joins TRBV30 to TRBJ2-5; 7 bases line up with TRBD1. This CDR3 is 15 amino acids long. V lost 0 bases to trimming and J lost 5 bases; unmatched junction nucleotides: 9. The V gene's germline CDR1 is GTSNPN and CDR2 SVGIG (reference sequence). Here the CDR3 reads CAWSVSTGIVETQYF. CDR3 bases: TGTGCCTGGAGTGTCTCGACAGGGATTGTTGAGACCCAGTACTTC.

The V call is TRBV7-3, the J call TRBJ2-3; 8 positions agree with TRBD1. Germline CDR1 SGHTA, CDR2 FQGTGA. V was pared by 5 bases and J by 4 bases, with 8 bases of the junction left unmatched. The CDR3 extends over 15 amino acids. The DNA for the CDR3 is TGTGCCAGCAGCCAATCCCCGACAGGGGCAGATACGCAGTATTTT. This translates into CASSQSPTGADTQYF.

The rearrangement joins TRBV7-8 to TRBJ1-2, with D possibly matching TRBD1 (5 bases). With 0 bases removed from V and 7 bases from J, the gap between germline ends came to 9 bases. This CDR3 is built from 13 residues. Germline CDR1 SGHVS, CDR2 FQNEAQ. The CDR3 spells CASSLAEQGGYTF. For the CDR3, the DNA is TGTGCCAGCAGCTTAGCGGAGCAGGGTGGCTACACCTTC.

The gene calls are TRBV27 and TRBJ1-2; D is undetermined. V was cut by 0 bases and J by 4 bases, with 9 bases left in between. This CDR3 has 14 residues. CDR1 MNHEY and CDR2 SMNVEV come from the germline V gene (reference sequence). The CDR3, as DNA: TGTGCCAGCAGTTTATCTCAAGACTTCTATGGCTACACCTTC. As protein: CASSLSQDFYGYTF.

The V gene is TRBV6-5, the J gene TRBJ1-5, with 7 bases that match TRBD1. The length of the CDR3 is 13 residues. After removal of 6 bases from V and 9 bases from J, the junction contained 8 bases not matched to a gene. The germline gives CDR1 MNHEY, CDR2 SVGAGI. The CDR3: CASSRTGAAPQHF. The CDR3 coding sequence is TGTGCCAGCAGCAGAACAGGGGCAGCGCCCCAGCATTTT.

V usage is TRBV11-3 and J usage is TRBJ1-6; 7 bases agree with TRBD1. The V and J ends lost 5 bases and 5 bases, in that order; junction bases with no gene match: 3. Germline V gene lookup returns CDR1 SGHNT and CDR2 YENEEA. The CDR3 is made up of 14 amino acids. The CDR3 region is CASSRDSNNSPLHF. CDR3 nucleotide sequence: TGTGCCAGCAGCCGGGACAGCAATAATTCACCCCTCCACTTT.

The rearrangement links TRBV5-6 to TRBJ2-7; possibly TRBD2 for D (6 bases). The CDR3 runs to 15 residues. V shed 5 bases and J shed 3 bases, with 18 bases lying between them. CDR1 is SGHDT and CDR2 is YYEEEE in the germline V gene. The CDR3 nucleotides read TGTGCCAGCAGTCGTTTTGGGCCGGGGGACTACGAGCAGTACTTC. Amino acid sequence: CASSRFGPGDYEQYF.

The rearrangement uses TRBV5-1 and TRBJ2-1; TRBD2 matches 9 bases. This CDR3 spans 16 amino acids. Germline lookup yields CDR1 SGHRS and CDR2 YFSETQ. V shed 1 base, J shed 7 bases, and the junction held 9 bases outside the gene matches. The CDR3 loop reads CASSLPWASGVNEQFF. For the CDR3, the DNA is TGCGCCAGCAGCTTGCCTTGGGCTAGCGGGGTTAATGAGCAGTTCTTC. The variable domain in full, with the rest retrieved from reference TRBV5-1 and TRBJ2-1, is KAGVTQTPRYLIKTRGQQVTLSCSPISGHRSVSWYQQTPGQGLQFLFEYFSETQRNKGNFPGRFSGRQFSNSRSEMNVSTLELGDSALYLCASSLPWASGVNEQFFGPGTRLTVL.

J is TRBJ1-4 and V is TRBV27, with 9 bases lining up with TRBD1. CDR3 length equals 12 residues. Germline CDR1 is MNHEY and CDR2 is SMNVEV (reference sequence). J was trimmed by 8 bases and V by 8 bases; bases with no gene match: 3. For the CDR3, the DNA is TGTGCCAGCGGGACAGGGAAGGAAAAACTGTTTTTT. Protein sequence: CASGTGKEKLFF.

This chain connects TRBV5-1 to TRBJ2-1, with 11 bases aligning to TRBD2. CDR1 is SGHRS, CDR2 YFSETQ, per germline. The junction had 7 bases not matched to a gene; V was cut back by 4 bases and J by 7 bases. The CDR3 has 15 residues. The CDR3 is CASSVSGGEGNEQFF. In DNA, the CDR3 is TGCGCCAGCAGCGTTAGCGGGGGGGAAGGAAATGAGCAGTTCTTC.

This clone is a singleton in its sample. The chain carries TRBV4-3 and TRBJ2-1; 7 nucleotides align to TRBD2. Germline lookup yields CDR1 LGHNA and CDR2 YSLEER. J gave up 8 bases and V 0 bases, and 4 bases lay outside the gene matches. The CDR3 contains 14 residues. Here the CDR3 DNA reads TGCGCCAGCAGCCAAGAGGGAGGGCTCGATGAGCAGTTCTTC. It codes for CASSQEGGLDEQFF.

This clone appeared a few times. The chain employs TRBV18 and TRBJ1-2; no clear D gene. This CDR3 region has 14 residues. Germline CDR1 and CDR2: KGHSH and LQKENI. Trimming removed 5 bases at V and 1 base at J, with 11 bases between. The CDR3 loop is CASSKDTVNYGYTF. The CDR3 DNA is TGTGCCAGCTCAAAGGATACAGTTAACTATGGCTACACCTTC.

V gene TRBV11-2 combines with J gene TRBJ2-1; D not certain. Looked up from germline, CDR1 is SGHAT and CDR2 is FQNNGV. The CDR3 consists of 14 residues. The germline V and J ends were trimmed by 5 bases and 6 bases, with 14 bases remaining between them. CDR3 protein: CASSPRGGSNEQFF. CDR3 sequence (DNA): TGTGCCAGCAGCCCCCGTGGCGGATCCAATGAGCAGTTCTTC.

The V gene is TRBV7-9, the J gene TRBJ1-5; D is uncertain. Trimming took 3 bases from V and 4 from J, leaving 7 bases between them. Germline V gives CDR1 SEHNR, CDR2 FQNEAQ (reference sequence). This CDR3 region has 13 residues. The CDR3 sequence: CASSFDGNQPQHF. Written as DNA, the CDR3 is TGTGCCAGCAGCTTCGACGGGAATCAGCCCCAGCATTTT.

The DNA of the CDR3 is TGTGCTAGTGCCGGTAGCGGGACCACAGATACGCAGTATTTT. Protein sequence: CASAGSGTTDTQYF. The genes are TRBV12-5 and TRBJ2-3; TRBD2 matches 8 bases. Germline CDR1 reads LGHNT; CDR2 reads FRNRAP. This CDR3 has 14 amino acids. V lost 7 bases and J lost 2; bases outside the gene matches: 5.

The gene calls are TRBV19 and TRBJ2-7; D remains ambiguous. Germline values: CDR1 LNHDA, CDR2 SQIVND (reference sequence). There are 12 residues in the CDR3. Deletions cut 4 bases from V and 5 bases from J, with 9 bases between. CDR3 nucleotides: TGTGCCAGTAGTACACTACTAAACGAGCAGTACTTC. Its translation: CASSTLLNEQYF.

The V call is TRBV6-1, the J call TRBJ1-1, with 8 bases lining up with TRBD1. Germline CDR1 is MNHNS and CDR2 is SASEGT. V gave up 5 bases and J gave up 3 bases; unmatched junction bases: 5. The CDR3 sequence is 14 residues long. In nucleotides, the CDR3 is TGTGCCAGCAGTCAGGGGGCACGCTACACTGAAGCTTTCTTT. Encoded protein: CASSQGARYTEAFF.

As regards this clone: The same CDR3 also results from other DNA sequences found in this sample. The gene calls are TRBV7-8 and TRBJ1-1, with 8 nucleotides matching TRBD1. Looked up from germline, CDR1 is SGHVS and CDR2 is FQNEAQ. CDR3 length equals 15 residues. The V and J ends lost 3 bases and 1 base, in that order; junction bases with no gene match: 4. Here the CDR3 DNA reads TGTGCCAGCAGCTTGGCAGGGGGCGGGAACACTGAAGCTTTCTTT. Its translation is CASSLAGGGNTEAFF.

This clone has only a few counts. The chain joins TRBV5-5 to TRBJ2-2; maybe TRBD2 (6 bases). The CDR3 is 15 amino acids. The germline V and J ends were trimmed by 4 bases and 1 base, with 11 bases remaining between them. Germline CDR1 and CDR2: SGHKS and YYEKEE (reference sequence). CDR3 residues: CASSPGSQNTGELFF. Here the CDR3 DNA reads TGTGCCAGCAGCCCCGGGAGCCAGAACACCGGGGAGCTGTTTTTT.

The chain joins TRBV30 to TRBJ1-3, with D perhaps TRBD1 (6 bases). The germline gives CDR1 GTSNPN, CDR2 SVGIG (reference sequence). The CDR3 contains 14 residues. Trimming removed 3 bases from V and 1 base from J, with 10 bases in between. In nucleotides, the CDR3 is TGTGCCTGGAGAGAACAGGGATCTGGAAACACCATATATTTT. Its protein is CAWREQGSGNTIYF.

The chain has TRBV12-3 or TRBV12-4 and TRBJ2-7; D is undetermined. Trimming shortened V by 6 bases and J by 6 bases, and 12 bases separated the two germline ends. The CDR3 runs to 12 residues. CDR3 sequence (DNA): TGTGCCAGCAGCACCCTCAGGATCGAGCAGTACTTC. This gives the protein CASSTLRIEQYF.

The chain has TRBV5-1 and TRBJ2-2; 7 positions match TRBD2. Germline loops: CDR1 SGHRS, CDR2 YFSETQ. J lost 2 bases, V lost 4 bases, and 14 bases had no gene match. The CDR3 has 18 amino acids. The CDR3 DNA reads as TGCGCCAGCAGCCTCCCAGTGGGAGGGGTCATAAACACCGGGGAGCTGTTTTTT. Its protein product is CASSLPVGGVINTGELFF.

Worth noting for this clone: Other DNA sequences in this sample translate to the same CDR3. DNA of the CDR3: TGTGCCAGCAGCCGACAGGGGGGCAATCAGCCCCAGCATTTT. Translating it yields CASSRQGGNQPQHF. The rearrangement uses TRBV6-5 and TRBJ1-5; 9 nucleotides align to TRBD1. From germline, CDR1 is MNHEY and CDR2 SVGAGI. The CDR3 runs to 14 residues. V lost 6 bases, J lost 2 bases, and 2 bases stayed unmatched.

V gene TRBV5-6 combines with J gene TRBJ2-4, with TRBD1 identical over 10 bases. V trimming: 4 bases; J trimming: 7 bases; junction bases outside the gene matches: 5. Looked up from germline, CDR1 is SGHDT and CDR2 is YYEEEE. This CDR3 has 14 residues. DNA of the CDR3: TGTGCCAGCAGCGCCGCGGGACAGGGGAACATTCAGTACTTC. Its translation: CASSAAGQGNIQYF.

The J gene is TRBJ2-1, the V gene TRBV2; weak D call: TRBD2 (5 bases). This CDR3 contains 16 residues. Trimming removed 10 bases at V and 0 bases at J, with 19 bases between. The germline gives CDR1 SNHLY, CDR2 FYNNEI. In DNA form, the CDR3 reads TGTGCCACTCCTTCGGAGCGGCGAAGCTCCTACAATGAGCAGTTCTTC. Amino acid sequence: CATPSERRSSYNEQFF.

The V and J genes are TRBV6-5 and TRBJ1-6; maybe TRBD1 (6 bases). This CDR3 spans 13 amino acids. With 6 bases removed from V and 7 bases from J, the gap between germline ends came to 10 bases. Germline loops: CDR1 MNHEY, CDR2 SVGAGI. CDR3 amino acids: CASSRGRNSPLHF. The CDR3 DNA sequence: TGTGCCAGCAGCAGGGGTAGGAATTCACCCCTCCACTTT.

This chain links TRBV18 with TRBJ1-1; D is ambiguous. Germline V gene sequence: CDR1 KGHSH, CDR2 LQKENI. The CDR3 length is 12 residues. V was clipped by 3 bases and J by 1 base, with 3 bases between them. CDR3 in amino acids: CASSPQNTEAFF. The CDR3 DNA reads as TGTGCCAGCTCACCCCAGAACACTGAAGCTTTCTTT.